The next 20 T cell receptor beta chains were all read from a single sample in a study of CD8 T cells in Susac syndrome. RNA, at roughly 0.45 to 1 ug, was reverse transcribed with random hexamers. TCRdb called the immunoSEQ multiplex PCR reads again in MiXCR, with one record for every CDR3 protein. The sample consists of hundreds of thousands of distinct CDR3 sequences, about 94% of them appearing once. The sequenced material came from CD4+ T cells from PBMCs. These receptors all come from a human donor with Susac syndrome.

The V call is TRBV2, the J call TRBJ1-2; unclear D gene. V was trimmed by 5 bases and J by 8 bases, leaving 9 bases between them. The CDR3 covers 11 residues. The germline CDR1 and CDR2 sequences are SNHLY and FYNNEI. CDR3 nucleotide sequence: TGTGCCAGCAGTAAAGTGAGGGGCTACACCTTC. Encoded protein: CASSKVRGYTF.

The CDR3 protein is CASSPGSVADGFF. DNA of the CDR3: TGTGCCAGCAGTCCAGGCAGCGTAGCTGATGGGTTCTTC. This chain joins TRBV28 and TRBJ2-1; D remains ambiguous. The V end was cut by 5 bases, the J end by 15 bases, with 20 bases between. CDR1 and CDR2 (germline): MDHEN, SYDVKM. The CDR3 loop spans 13 amino acids.

The V gene is TRBV14, the J gene TRBJ1-6; no clear D gene. Germline V gene sequence: CDR1 SGHDN, CDR2 FVKESK. The CDR3 covers 14 residues. The V end was cut by 0 bases, the J end by 8 bases, with 8 bases between. The CDR3 region is CASSQDWRDSPLHF. CDR3 bases: TGTGCCAGCAGCCAAGATTGGCGGGATTCACCCCTCCACTTT.

This chain connects TRBV5-1 to TRBJ2-3, with D uncertain. Germline CDR1 reads SGHRS; CDR2 reads YFSETQ. V lost 0 bases, J lost 2 bases, and 13 bases lay in between. The CDR3 totals 16 residues. Written as DNA, the CDR3 is TGCGCCAGCAGCTTGGACGTTCTCGGCTCCACAGATACGCAGTATTTT. It specifies CASSLDVLGSTDTQYF.

V gene TRBV18 combines with J gene TRBJ2-1, with D perhaps TRBD1 (5 bases). The CDR3 contains 16 residues. V was trimmed by 3 bases and J by 6 bases, leaving 18 bases between them. Germline CDR1 is KGHSH and CDR2 is LQKENI. Written as DNA, the CDR3 is TGTGCCAGCTCACCTCGATTGATAGGGGCGCGCAATGAGCAGTTCTTC. It codes for CASSPRLIGARNEQFF.

The chain carries TRBV24-1 and TRBJ2-3, with no clear D. Germline CDR1 is KGHDR and CDR2 is SFDVKD. Trimming cost V 4 bases and J 0 bases, with 13 bases left between them. CDR3 size: 16 residues. This chain's CDR3 is CATSDPRTTSTDTQYF. CDR3 bases: TGTGCCACCAGTGACCCCAGAACTACTAGCACAGATACGCAGTATTTT.

The chain joins TRBV7-9 to TRBJ1-6, with 8 bases aligning to TRBD1. Germline CDR1 is SEHNR and CDR2 is FQNEAQ (reference sequence). The CDR3 is made up of 15 amino acids. Trimming cost V 1 base and J 7 bases; bases outside gene matches: 3. The CDR3 loop reads CASSLGWDRNSPLHF. In DNA, the CDR3 is TGTGCCAGCAGCTTAGGCTGGGACAGGAATTCACCCCTCCACTTT.

The rearrangement links TRBV10-3 to TRBJ2-5; D is unclear. In germline, CDR1 is ENHRY, CDR2 SYGVKD. There are 13 residues in the CDR3. Deletions cut 4 bases from V and 2 bases from J, with 8 bases between. CDR3 in amino acids: CAISGNRQETQYF. The CDR3 DNA sequence: TGTGCCATCAGTGGGAACAGACAAGAGACCCAGTACTTC.

The rearrangement links TRBV7-8 to TRBJ1-2; TRBD1 matches at 9 bases. Germline V gives CDR1 SGHVS, CDR2 FQNEAQ. The J segment lost 5 bases and the V segment lost 5 bases, leaving 15 bases of the junction unmatched. The CDR3 is made up of 17 amino acids. CDR3 DNA: TGTGCCAGCAGCCCTAGGTTAGGGGACAGGGCTCCTTATGGCTACACCTTC. Translation gives CASSPRLGDRAPYGYTF.

V gene TRBV20-1 combines with J gene TRBJ2-7; TRBD1 matches 9 bases. The germline CDR1 and CDR2 sequences are DFQATT and SNEGSKA (reference sequence). V lost 2 bases and J lost 0; bases outside the gene matches: 5. CDR3 length equals 15 residues. This CDR3 is CSARSGQGISYEQYF. The CDR3 DNA sequence: TGCAGTGCTAGAAGCGGACAGGGGATCTCCTACGAGCAGTACTTC.

The rearrangement joins TRBV7-6 to TRBJ2-2, with 7 bases lining up with TRBD1. In germline, CDR1 is SGHVS, CDR2 FNYEAQ. V shed 1 base and J 4 bases; nucleotides not matched to a gene: 6. This CDR3 is 16 amino acids long. The DNA for the CDR3 is TGTGCCAGCAGCTTAGGGCGGCCAGGGGGCACCGGGGAGCTGTTTTTT. It codes for CASSLGRPGGTGELFF.

The chain carries TRBV18 and TRBJ1-3; D possibly corresponds to TRBD1 (6 bases). The length of the CDR3 is 16 residues. The germline V gene has CDR1 KGHSH and CDR2 LQKENI. Trimming left V 1 base short and J 0 bases short, with 10 bases between. CDR3 protein: CASSPQQGSSGNTIYF. CDR3 DNA sequence: TGTGCCAGCTCACCACAACAGGGAAGCTCTGGAAACACCATATATTTT.

The rearrangement uses TRBV11-3 and TRBJ2-5; D not resolved. CDR3 length: 11 residues. V lost 2 bases and J lost 6, with 4 bases in between. Germline V CDR1 and CDR2: SGHNT, YENEEA. For the CDR3, the DNA is TGTGCCAGCAGCTTACAGCAGACCCAGTACTTC. This gives the protein CASSLQQTQYF.

This clonotype was seen a single time. The gene calls are TRBV12-3 or TRBV12-4 and TRBJ1-1; D perhaps matches TRBD1 (6 bases). V was cut by 6 bases and J by 5 bases, with 13 bases left in between. CDR3 size: 13 residues. DNA for the CDR3: TGTGCCAGCAGCCCAGGGAGGGGGACTGAAGCTTTCTTT. Translation gives CASSPGRGTEAFF.

This clonotype has a single count. The chain links TRBV7-9 to TRBJ2-7; maybe TRBD1 (5 bases). Germline loops: CDR1 SEHNR, CDR2 FQNEAQ (reference sequence). V shed 5 bases and J shed 0 bases, with 11 bases lying between them. This CDR3 is built from 14 residues. The CDR3 spells CASSPRETSYEQYF. DNA of the CDR3: TGTGCCAGCAGCCCCAGGGAAACCTCCTACGAGCAGTACTTC.

This chain connects TRBV4-2 to TRBJ1-5; D is perhaps TRBD1 (5 bases). The CDR3 covers 17 residues. The germline V gene encodes CDR1 LGHNA and CDR2 YNFKEQ. V dropped 0 bases and J dropped 3 bases, with 15 bases sitting between them. In DNA form, the CDR3 reads TGTGCCAGCAGCCAAGATATGCAGGGTGGGTCCAATCAGCCCCAGCATTTT. Protein product: CASSQDMQGGSNQPQHF.

This clonotype is a singleton in its sample. The chain combines TRBV7-3 with TRBJ1-5, with TRBD1 matching over 8 bases. The J segment lost 7 bases and the V segment lost 11 bases, leaving 13 bases of the junction unmatched. Germline V gene lookup returns CDR1 SGHTA and CDR2 FQGTGA. There are 14 residues in the CDR3. For the CDR3, the DNA is TGTGCCTCCACCGGGACAGGATCTTGCCAGCCCCAGCATTTT. Translated: CASTGTGSCQPQHF.

This clonotype came up once. This sequence joins TRBV14 and TRBJ2-1; D is possibly TRBD1 (5 bases). Germline CDR1 SGHDN, CDR2 FVKESK. This CDR3 is 14 amino acids long. V gave up 0 bases and J gave up 8 bases, with 11 bases separating them. The chain's CDR3 is CASSQDRQGDEQFF. CDR3 nucleotides: TGTGCCAGCAGCCAAGATCGGCAGGGCGATGAGCAGTTCTTC.

In its sample, this clonotype was seen once. This rearrangement joins TRBV7-2 to TRBJ2-5; unclear D gene. Germline V gene data show CDR1 as SGHTA and CDR2 as FQGNSA. V shed 2 bases and J shed 4 bases, with 17 bases lying between them. The CDR3 consists of 16 residues. The CDR3 sequence: CASSLNRAHPGETQYF. DNA of the CDR3: TGTGCCAGCAGCTTAAATCGTGCCCATCCAGGAGAGACCCAGTACTTC.

This chain joins TRBV11-3 and TRBJ1-5; 8 nucleotides line up with TRBD1. CDR3 length: 14 amino acids. V lost 5 bases to trimming and J lost 4 bases; unmatched junction nucleotides: 4. CDR1 and CDR2 from the germline V gene are SGHNT and YENEEA. CDR3 sequence (DNA): TGTGCCAGCAGCGTGGGACAGGTTAATCAGCCCCAGCATTTT. It is translated as CASSVGQVNQPQHF.